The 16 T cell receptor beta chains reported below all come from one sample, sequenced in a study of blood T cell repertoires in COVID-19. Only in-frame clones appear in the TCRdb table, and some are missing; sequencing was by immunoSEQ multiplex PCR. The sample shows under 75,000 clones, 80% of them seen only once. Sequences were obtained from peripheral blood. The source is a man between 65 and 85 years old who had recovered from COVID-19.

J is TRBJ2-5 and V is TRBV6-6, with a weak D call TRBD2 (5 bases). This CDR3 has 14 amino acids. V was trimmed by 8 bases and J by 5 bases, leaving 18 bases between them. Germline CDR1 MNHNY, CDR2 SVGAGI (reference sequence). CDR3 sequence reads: CASSSRGLAETQYF. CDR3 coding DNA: TGTGCCAGCTCATCCCGGGGTTTGGCGGAGACCCAGTACTTC.

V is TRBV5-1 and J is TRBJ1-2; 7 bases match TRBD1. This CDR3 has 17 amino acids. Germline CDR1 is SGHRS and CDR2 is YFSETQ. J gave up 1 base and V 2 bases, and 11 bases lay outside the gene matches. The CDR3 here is CASSLNPGTENNYGYTF. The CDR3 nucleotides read TGCGCCAGCAGCTTAAATCCAGGGACAGAAAATAACTATGGCTACACCTTC.

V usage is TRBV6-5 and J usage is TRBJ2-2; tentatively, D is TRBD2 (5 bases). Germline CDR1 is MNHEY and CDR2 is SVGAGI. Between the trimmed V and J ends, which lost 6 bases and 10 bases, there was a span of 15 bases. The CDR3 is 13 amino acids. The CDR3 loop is CASRPPGREELFF. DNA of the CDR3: TGTGCCAGCAGACCGCCCGGACGGGAGGAGCTGTTTTTT.

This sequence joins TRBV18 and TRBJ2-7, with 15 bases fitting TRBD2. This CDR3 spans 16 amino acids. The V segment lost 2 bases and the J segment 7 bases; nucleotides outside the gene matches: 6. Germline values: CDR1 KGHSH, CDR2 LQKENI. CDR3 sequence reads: CASSPEGLAGGQEQYF. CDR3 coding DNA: TGTGCCAGCTCACCAGAAGGACTAGCGGGAGGGCAAGAGCAGTACTTC.

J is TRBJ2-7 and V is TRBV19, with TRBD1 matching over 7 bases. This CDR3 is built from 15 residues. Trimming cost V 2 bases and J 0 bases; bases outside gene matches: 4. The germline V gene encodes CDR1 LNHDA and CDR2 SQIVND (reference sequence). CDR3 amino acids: CASSIPGTASYEQYF. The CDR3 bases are TGTGCCAGTAGTATACCCGGGACAGCCTCCTACGAGCAGTACTTC.

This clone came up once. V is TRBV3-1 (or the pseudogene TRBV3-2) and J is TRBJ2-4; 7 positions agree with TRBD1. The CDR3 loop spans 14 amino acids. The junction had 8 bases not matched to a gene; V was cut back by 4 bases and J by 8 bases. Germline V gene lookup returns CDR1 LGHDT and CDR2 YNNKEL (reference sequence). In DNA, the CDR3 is TGTGCCAGCAGCCCCACGGGACAGAAGGACATTCAGTACTTC. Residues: CASSPTGQKDIQYF.

This CDR3 is CASSIRFDGMGQETQYF. CDR3 nucleotide sequence: TGTGCCAGTAGTATACGTTTTGACGGGATGGGACAAGAGACCCAGTACTTC. The chain joins TRBV19 to TRBJ2-5; a possible D gene is TRBD2 (5 bases). There are 17 residues in the CDR3. V dropped 2 bases and J dropped 2 bases, with 18 bases sitting between them. Looked up from germline, CDR1 is LNHDA and CDR2 is SQIVND (reference sequence).

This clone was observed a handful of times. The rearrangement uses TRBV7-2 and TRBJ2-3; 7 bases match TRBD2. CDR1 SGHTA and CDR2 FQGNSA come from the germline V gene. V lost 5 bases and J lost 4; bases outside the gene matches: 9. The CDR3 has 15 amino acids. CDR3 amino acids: CASSDPGGGSDTQYF. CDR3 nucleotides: TGTGCCAGCAGCGACCCGGGGGGAGGATCAGATACGCAGTATTTT. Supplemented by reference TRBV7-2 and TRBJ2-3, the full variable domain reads GAGVSQSPSNKVTEKGKDVELRCDPISGHTALYWYRQSLGQGLEFLIYFQGNSAPDKSGLPSDRFSAERTGGSVSTLTIQRTQQEDSAVYLCASSDPGGGSDTQYFGPGTRLTVL.

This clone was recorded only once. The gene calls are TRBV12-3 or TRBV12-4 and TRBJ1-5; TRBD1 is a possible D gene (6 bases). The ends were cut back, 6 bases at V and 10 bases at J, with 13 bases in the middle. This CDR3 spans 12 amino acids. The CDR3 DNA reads TGTGCCAGCAGATCCACAGGGAGCCCCCAGCATTTT. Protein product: CASRSTGSPQHF.

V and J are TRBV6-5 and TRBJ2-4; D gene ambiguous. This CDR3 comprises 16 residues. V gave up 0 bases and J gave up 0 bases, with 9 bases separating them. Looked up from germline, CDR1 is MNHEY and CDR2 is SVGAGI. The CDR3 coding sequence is TGTGCCAGCAGTTACTCCGGCGGAAAAGCCAAAAACATTCAGTACTTC. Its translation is CASSYSGGKAKNIQYF.

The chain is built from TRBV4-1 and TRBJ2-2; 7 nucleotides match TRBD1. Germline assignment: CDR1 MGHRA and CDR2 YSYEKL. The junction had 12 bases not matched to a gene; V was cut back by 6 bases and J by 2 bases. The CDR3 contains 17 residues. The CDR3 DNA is TGCGCCAGCAGGCAAAACCCCGGGACAGCAAACACCGGGGAGCTGTTTTTT. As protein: CASRQNPGTANTGELFF.

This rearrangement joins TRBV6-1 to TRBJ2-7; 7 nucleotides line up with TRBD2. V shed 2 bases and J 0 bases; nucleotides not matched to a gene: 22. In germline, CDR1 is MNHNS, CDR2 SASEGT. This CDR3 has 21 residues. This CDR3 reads CASSEWLAGTGAPGGSYEQYF. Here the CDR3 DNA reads TGTGCCAGCAGTGAATGGTTGGCCGGGACGGGCGCGCCGGGGGGCTCCTACGAGCAGTACTTC.

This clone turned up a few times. The CDR3 protein is CASTRGPGGSYGYTF. The CDR3 region has the DNA TGCGCCAGCACCCGGGGGCCAGGGGGGTCATATGGCTACACCTTC. The chain links TRBV4-1 to TRBJ1-2; the match to TRBD1 covers 7 bases. After removal of 7 bases from V and 5 bases from J, the junction contained 13 bases not matched to a gene. The CDR3 is made up of 15 amino acids. The germline gives CDR1 MGHRA, CDR2 YSYEKL.

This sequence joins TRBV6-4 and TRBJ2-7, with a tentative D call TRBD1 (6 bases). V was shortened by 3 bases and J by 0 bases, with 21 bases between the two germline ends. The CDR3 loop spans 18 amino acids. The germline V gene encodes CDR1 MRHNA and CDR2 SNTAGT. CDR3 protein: CASSEKPWTADSSYEQYF. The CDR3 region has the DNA TGTGCCAGCAGTGAGAAACCATGGACAGCCGATTCCTCCTACGAGCAGTACTTC.

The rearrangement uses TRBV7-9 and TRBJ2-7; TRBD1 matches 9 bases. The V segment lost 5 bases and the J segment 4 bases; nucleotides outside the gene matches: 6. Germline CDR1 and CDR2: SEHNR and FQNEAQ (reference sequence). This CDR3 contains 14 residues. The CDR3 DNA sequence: TGTGCCAGCAGCAAACAGGGGGCTCAGTACGAGCAGTACTTC. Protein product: CASSKQGAQYEQYF.

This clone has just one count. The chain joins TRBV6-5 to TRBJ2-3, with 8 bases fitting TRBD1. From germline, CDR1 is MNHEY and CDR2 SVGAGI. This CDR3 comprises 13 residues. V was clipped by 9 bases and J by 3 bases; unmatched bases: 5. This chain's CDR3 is CASQGASTDTQYF. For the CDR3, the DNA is TGTGCCAGTCAGGGGGCATCGACAGATACGCAGTATTTT.